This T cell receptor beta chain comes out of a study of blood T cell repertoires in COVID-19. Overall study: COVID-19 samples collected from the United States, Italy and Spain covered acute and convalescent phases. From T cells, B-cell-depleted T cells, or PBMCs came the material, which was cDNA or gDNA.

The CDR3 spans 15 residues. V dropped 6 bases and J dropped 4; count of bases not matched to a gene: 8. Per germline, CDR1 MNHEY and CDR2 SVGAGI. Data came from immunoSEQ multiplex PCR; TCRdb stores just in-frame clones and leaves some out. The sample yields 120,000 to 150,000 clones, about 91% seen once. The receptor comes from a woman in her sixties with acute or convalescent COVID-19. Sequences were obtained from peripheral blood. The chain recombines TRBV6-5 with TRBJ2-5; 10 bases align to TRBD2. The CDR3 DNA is TGTGCCAGCAGAGCCCTAGCGGGGGAGGGAGAGACCCAGTACTTC. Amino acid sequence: CASRALAGEGETQYF.